This TCR beta chain was documented in a study of T cell clusters in autoimmune cytopenias. Study results and caveats: TRB repertoire shifts in secondary cytopenia and chronic lymphocytic leukemia mostly reflected lymphoma, not autoimmunity.

Comments on this clonotype: Its antigen is undetermined.

There are 12 residues in the CDR3. From germline, CDR1 is DFQATT and CDR2 SNEGSKA (reference sequence). Multiplex touch-down PCR amplified TRB using TRB-A and TRB-B pools in one tube. Each CDR3 protein gets one entry in TCRdb, which reprocessed the multiplex PCR reads and gives no DNA. Here the sample table reports some 2,000 distinct CDR3 sequences. TRB amplification used approximately 250 ng of peripheral blood genomic DNA. The sample also formed part of further work on T cell repertoires in aging, cancer and after chemotherapy. Per that study: Untreated cancer patients had significantly lower blood TCR diversity than age-matched healthy donors.

The TCR originated in a human donor in good health. Sequencing was performed on peripheral blood. The gene calls are TRBV20-1 and TRBJ1-5. The CDR3 is CSARRGDQPQHF.